The present T cell receptor (beta chain) was sequenced within a study of blood T cells in healthy people across ages. J was trimmed by 1 base and V by 6 bases; bases with no gene match: 7. This CDR3 is 14 amino acids long. Germline-derived CDR1 and CDR2 are DFQATT and SNEGSKA (reference sequence). This clonotype was picked up a small number of times. The second PCR ran about 6 to 11 cycles with a sample-barcoded 5' primer and J-beta primers. TCRdb redid the calling of the 5' RACE reads with MiXCR, one entry per CDR3 protein. The table lists 630,000 or so distinct CDR3 sequences, about 30% of them singletons.

This rearrangement joins TRBV20-1 to TRBJ2-5; TRBD2 matches at 8 bases. The TCR comes from an elderly woman in good health. Sequenced material: blood. The CDR3 reads CSAPPGGAQETQYF. The CDR3 DNA follows: TGCAGTGCCCCCCCGGGGGGGGCCCAAGAGACCCAGTACTTC.